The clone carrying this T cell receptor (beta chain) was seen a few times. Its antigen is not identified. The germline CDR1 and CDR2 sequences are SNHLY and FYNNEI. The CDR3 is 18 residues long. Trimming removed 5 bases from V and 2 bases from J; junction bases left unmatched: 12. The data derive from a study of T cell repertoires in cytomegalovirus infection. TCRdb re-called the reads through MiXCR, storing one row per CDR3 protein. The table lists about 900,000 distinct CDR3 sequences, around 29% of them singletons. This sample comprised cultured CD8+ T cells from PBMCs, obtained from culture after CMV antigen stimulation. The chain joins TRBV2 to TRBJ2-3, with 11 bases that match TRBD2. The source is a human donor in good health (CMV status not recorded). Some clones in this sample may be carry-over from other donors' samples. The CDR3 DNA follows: TGTGCCAGCAGTCGAACTCTGACTAGCGGGGTAAACACAGATACGCAGTATTTT. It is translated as CASSRTLTSGVNTDTQYF.